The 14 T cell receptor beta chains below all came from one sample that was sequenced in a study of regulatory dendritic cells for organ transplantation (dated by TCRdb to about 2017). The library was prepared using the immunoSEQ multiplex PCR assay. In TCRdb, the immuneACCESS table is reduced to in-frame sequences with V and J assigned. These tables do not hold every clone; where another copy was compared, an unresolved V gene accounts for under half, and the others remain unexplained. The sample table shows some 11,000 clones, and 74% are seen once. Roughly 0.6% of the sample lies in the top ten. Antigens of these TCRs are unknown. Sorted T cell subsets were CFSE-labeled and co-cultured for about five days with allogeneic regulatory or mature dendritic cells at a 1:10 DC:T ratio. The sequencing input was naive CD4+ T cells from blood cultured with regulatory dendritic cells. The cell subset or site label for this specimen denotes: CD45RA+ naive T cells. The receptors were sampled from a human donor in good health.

The CDR3 is CASSPSGFGYTF. In DNA form, the CDR3 reads TGTGCCAGCAGCCCCTCAGGCTTTGGCTACACCTTC. The chain is built from TRBV5-5 and TRBJ1-2, with D uncertain. Germline CDR1 and CDR2: SGHKS and YYEKEE (reference sequence). There are 12 residues in the CDR3. V dropped 4 bases and J dropped 7 bases, with 11 bases sitting between them.

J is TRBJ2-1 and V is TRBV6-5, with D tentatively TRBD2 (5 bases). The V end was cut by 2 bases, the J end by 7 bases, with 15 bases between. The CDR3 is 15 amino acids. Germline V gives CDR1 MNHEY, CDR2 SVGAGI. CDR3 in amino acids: CASSYARGKVNEQFF. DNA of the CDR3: TGTGCCAGCAGTTACGCAAGAGGGAAAGTAAATGAGCAGTTCTTC.

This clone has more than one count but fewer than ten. This chain's CDR3 is CATSPSGQGGQPQHF. The CDR3 nucleotides are TGTGCCACCAGCCCTTCGGGACAGGGCGGTCAGCCCCAGCATTTT. This chain links TRBV15 with TRBJ1-5, with TRBD1 matching over 9 bases. CDR3 length: 15 amino acids. The trim removed 5 bases at V and 6 bases at J, leaving 8 bases unmatched. Germline V gives CDR1 LNHNV, CDR2 YYDKDF (reference sequence).

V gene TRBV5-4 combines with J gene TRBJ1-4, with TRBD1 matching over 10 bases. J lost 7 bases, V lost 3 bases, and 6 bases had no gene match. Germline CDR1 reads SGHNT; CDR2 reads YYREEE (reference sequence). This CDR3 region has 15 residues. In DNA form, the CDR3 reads TGTGCCAGCAGCTGGGACAGGGGCCGGGGTGAAAAACTGTTTTTT. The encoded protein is CASSWDRGRGEKLFF. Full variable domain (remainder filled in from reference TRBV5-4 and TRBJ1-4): ETGVTQSPTHLIKTRGQQVTLRCSSQSGHNTVSWYQQALGQGPQFIFQYYREEENGRGNFPPRFSGLQFPNYSSELNVNALELDDSALYLCASSWDRGRGEKLFFGSGTQLSVL.

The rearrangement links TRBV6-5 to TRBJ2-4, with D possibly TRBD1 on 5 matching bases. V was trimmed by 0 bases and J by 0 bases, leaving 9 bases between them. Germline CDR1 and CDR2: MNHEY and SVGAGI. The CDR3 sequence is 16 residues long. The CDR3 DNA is TGTGCCAGCAGTTACTCTGCGACAGTAGCCAAAAACATTCAGTACTTC. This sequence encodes CASSYSATVAKNIQYF.

The CDR3 nucleotides are TGCAGCGCTTACTCTGGGGCCAACGTCCTGACTTTC. Its protein product is CSAYSGANVLTF. The chain has TRBV29-1 and TRBJ2-6, with no clear D. Germline V gene lookup returns CDR1 SQVTM and CDR2 ANQGSEA. This CDR3 is 12 amino acids long. V was clipped by 7 bases and J by 0 bases, with 4 bases between them. Full variable domain (outside the CDR3, taken from reference TRBV29-1 and TRBJ2-6): SAVISQKPSRDICQRGTSLTIQCQVDSQVTMMFWYRQQPGQSLTLIATANQGSEATYESGFVIDKFPISRPNLTFSTLTVSNMSPEDSSIYLCSAYSGANVLTFGAGSRLTVL.

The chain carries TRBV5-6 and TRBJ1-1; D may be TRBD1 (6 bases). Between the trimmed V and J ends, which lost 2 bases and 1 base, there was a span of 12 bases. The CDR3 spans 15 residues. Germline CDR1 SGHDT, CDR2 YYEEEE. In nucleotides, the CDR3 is TGTGCCAGCAGCTTTCTTGGGGGCGGGAACACTGAAGCTTTCTTT. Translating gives CASSFLGGGNTEAFF.

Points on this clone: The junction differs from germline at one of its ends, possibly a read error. This CDR3 is CASSYSGPRGSYKQYF. The CDR3 coding sequence is TGTGCCAGCTCATACAGCGGTCCCCGGGGGTCCTACAAGCAGTACTTC. The gene calls are TRBV18 and TRBJ2-7; tentative D call: TRBD2 (6 bases). Looked up from germline, CDR1 is KGHSH and CDR2 is LQKENI. This CDR3 comprises 16 residues.

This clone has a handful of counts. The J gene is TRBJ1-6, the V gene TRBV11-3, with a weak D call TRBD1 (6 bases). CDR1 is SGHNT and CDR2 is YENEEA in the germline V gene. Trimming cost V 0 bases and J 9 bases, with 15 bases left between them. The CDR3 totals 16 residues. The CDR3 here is CASSLEATGSGSPLHF. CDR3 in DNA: TGTGCCAGCAGCTTAGAGGCGACAGGATCCGGTTCACCCCTCCACTTT.

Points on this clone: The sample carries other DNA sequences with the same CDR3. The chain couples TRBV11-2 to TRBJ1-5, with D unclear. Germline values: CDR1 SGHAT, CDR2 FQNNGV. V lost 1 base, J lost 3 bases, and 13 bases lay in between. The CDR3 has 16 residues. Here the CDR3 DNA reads TGTGCCAGCAGCTTAGGAACGGGATTTTTCAATCAGCCCCAGCATTTT. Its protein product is CASSLGTGFFNQPQHF.

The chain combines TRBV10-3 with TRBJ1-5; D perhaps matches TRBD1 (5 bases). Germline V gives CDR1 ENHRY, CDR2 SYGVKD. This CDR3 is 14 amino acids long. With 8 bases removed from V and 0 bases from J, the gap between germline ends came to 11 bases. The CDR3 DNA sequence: TGTGCCATCGGTTCAGGGAATAGCAATCAGCCCCAGCATTTT. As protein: CAIGSGNSNQPQHF.

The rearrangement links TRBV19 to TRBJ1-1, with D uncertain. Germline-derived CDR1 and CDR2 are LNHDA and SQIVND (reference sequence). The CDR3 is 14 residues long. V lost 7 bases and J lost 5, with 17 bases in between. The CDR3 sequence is CASNYDRVWTEAFF. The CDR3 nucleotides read TGTGCCAGTAATTACGATCGGGTTTGGACTGAAGCTTTCTTT.

The CDR3 is CASSAYPGEETQYF. The CDR3 coding sequence is TGTGCCAGCAGCGCATACCCGGGAGAAGAGACCCAGTACTTC. The V gene is TRBV11-3, the J gene TRBJ2-5, with D possibly being TRBD2 (6 bases). The V and J ends lost 5 bases and 3 bases respectively, with 13 bases between them. Germline CDR1 SGHNT, CDR2 YENEEA. The CDR3 extends over 14 amino acids.

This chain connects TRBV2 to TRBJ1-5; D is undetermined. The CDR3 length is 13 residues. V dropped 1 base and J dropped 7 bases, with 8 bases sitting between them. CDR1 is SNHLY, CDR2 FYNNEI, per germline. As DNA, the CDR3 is TGTGCCAGCAGTGAAGGAAGAGGGCAGCCCCAGCATTTT. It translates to CASSEGRGQPQHF.